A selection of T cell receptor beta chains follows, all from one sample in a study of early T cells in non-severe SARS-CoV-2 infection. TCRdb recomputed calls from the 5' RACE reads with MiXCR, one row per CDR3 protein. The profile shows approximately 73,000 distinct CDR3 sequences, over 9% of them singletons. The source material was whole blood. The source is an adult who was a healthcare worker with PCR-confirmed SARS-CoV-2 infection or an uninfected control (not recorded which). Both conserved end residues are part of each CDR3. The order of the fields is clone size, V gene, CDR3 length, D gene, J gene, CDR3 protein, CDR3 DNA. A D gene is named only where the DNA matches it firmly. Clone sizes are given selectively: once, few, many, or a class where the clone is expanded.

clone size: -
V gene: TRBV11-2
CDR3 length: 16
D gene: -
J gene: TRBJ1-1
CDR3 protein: CASSLGGGQTGTEAFF
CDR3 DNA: TGTGCCAGCAGCTTAGGGGGAGGACAGACGGGGACTGAAGCTTTCTTT

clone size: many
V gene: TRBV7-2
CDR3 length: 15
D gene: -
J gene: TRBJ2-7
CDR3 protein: CASSPVSVPYYEQYF
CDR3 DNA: TGTGCCAGCAGCCCGGTCTCGGTACCTTACTACGAGCAGTACTTC

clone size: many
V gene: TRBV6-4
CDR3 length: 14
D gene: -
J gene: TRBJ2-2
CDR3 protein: CASSDGQNTGELFF
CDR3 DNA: TGTGCCAGCAGTGACGGACAAAACACCGGGGAGCTGTTTTTT

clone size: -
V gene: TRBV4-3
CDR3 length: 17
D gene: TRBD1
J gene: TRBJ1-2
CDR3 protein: CASSQEGQGPIGYGYTF
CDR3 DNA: TGCGCCAGCAGCCAAGAGGGACAGGGGCCAATAGGCTATGGCTACACCTTC

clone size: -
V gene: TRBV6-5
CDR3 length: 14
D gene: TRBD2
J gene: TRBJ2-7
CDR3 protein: CATSDAGGQREQYF
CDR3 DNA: TGTGCCACTTCCGACGCGGGGGGGCAGCGCGAGCAGTACTTC

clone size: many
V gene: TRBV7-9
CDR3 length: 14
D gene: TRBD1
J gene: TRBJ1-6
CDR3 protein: CASNKDRDGSPLHF
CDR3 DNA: TGTGCCAGCAACAAGGACAGGGATGGTTCACCCCTCCACTTT

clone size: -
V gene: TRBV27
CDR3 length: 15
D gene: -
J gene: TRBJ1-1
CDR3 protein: CASSLEHELTTEAFF
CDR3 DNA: TGTGCCAGCAGTTTAGAGCACGAGTTGACGACTGAAGCTTTCTTT

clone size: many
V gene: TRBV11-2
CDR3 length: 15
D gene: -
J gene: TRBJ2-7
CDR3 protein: CASSLDRGFGYEQYF
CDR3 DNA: TGTGCCAGCAGCTTAGATCGGGGGTTTGGCTACGAGCAGTACTTC

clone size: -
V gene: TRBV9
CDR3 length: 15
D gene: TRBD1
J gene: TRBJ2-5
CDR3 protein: CASSPGQSWQETQYF
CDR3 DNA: TGTGCCAGCAGCCCGGGACAGAGTTGGCAAGAGACCCAGTACTTC

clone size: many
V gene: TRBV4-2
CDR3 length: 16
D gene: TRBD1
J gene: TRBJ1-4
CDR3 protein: CASSQGGGLTNEKLFF
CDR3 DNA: TGTGCCAGCAGCCAAGGAGGGGGCCTAACTAATGAAAAACTGTTTTTT

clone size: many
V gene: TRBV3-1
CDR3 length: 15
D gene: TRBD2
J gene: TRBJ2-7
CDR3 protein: CASSHGTSVGYEQYF
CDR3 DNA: TGTGCCAGCAGCCACGGGACTAGCGTTGGTTACGAGCAGTACTTC

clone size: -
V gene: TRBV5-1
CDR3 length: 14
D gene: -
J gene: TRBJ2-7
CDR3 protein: CASSLSQGSHEQYF
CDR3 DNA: TGCGCCAGCAGCTTATCGCAGGGGAGTCACGAGCAGTACTTC

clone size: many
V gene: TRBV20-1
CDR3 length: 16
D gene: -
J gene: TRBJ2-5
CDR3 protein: CSAMGLRGDGQETQYF
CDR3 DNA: TGCAGTGCTATGGGACTGCGGGGAGACGGACAAGAGACCCAGTACTTC

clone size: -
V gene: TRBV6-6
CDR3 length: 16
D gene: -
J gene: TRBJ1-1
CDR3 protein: CASSYPLYDGGTEAFF
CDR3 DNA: TGTGCCAGCAGTTACCCGCTGTACGATGGGGGCACTGAAGCTTTCTTT

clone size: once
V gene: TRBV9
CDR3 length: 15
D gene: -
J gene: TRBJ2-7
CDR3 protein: CASSEGQASYYEQYF
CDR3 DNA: TGTGCCAGCAGCGAGGGGCAGGCCTCTTACTACGAGCAGTACTTC

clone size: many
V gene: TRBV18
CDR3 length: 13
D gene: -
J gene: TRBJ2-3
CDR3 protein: CASSPPTADTQYF
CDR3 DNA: TGTGCCAGCTCACCACCGACCGCAGATACGCAGTATTTT

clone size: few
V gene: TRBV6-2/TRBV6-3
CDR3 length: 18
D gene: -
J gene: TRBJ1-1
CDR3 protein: CASSYIKGSLQRNTEAFF
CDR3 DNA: TGTGCCAGCAGTTACATAAAGGGGTCTCTTCAAAGGAACACTGAAGCTTTCTTT

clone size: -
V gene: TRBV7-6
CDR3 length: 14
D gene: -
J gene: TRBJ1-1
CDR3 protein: CASSLEYANTEAFF
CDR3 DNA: TGTGCCAGCAGCTTAGAGTACGCTAACACTGAAGCTTTCTTT

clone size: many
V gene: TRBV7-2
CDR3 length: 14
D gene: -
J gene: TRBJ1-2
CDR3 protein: CASSFRVGGYGYTF
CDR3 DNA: TGTGCCAGCAGCTTCAGGGTCGGGGGCTATGGCTACACCTTC

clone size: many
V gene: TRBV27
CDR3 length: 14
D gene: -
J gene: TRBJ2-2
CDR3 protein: CASSYRQSTGELFF
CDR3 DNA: TGTGCCAGCAGTTACCGACAGTCCACCGGGGAGCTGTTTTTT

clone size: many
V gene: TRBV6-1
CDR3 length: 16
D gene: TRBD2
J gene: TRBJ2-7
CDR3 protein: CASSEGISGGYYEQYF
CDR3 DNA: TGTGCCAGCAGTGAAGGCATTAGCGGGGGCTACTACGAGCAGTACTTC

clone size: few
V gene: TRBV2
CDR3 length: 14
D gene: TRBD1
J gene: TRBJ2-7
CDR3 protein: CASRDGTGGYEQYF
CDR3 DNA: TGTGCCAGCAGGGACGGGACAGGTGGATACGAGCAGTACTTC

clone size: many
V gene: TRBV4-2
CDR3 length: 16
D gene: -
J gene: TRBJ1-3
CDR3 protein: CASSQDPAGSENTIYF
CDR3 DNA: TGTGCCAGCAGCCAAGATCCAGCAGGCTCTGAAAACACCATATATTTT

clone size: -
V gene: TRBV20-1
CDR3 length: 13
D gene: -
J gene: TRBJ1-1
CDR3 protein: CSAPHGGNTEAFF
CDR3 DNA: TGCAGTGCTCCCCATGGGGGGAACACTGAAGCTTTCTTT

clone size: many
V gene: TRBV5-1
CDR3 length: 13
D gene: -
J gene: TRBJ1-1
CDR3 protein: CASSLAGKGEAFF
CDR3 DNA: TGCGCCAGCAGCTTGGCTGGCAAGGGTGAAGCTTTCTTT

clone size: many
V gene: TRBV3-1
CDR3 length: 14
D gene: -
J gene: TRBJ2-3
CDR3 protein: CASSHPTGTDTQYF
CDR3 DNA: TGTGCCAGCAGCCATCCCACCGGGACAGATACGCAGTATTTT